This TCR beta chain was captured in a study of blood T cell repertoires in COVID-19. For the study at large: Collection of acute and convalescent COVID-19 samples took place in the United States, Italy and Spain. Nucleic acid was either cDNA or gDNA, and it came from T cells, B-cell-depleted T cells, or PBMCs.

In the source study's methods: Estimation of nucleated cell counts relied on the amplification of reference gene primers. TCRdb keeps only in-frame clones here, not all; method: immunoSEQ multiplex PCR. From that table come the V and J calls and clone size; the DNA was used to work out D and trimming. The sample includes over 85,000 clones, approximately 84% of them seen just once. The J segment lost 9 bases and the V segment lost 5 bases, leaving 6 bases of the junction unmatched. This CDR3 is built from 14 residues. Germline assignment: CDR1 SNHLY and CDR2 FYNNEI. The chain couples TRBV2 to TRBJ2-1; 11 bases fit TRBD2. The clonotype originates from a man between 35 and 55 years old with active or convalescent COVID-19. Sequenced: peripheral blood. The CDR3 bases are TGTGCCAGCAGTAATAGCGGGGGGGCCACTGAGCAGTTCTTC. This codes for CASSNSGGATEQFF.